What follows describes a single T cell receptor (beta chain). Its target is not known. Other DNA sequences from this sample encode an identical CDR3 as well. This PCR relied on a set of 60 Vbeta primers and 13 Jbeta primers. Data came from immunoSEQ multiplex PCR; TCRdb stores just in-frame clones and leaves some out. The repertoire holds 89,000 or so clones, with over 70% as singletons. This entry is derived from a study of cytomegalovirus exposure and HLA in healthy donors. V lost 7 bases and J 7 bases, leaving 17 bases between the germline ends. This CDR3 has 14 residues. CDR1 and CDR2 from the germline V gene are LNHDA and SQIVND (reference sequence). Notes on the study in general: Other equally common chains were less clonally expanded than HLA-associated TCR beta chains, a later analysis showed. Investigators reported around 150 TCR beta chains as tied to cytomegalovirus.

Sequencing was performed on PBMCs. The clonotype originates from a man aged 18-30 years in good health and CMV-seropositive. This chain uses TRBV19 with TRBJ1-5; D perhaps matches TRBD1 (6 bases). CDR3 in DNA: TGTGCCAGTACCTCCACAGGGAAGGCCCAGCCCCAGCATTTT. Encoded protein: CASTSTGKAQPQHF.